This T cell receptor (beta chain) was profiled in a study of cytomegalovirus exposure and HLA in healthy donors. Study as a whole: Earlier, some 180 million T cells were analyzed, and 95 million to 140 million unique TCR beta sequences were found among them.

Though probably carrying unrecorded immune exposures, donors were nominally healthy at sampling. The study's findings and limits: There were several of the most significant clusters that appeared linked to common viral pathogens in a later analysis. Based on reports, TCR beta sequences accurately predicted HLA-A and HLA-B alleles for most subjects.

This CDR3 spans 15 amino acids. Germline V CDR1 and CDR2: MDHEN, SYDVKM. J gave up 8 bases and V 8 bases, and 18 bases lay outside the gene matches. The PCR had 60 Vbeta and 13 Jbeta primers. The assay was immunoSEQ multiplex PCR, and TCRdb's table has in-frame clones only and misses some. The data hold around 130,000 clones, with about three quarters observed a single time. About this clone: Antigen: not known.

What was sequenced was PBMCs. The origin of this receptor is a woman between 35 and 50 years old in good health and CMV-seronegative. The rearrangement uses TRBV28 and TRBJ2-7, with 7 bases lining up with TRBD2. The CDR3, as DNA: TGTGCCAGCCGCTCCTGGGGAGGGGCCGAAGGCAAGCAGTACTTC. Its translation: CASRSWGGAEGKQYF.